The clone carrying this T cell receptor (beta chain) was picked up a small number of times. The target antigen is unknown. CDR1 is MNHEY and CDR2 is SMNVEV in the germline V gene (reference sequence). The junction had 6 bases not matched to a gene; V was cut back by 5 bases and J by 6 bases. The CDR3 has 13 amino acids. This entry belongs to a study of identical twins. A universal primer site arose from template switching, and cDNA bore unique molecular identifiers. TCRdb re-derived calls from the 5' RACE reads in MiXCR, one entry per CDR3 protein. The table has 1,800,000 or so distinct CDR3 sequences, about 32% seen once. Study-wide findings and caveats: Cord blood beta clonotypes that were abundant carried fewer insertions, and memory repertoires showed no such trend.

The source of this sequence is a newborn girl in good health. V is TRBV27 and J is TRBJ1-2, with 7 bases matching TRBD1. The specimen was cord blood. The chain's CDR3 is CASSVRDSHGYTF. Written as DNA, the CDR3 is TGTGCCAGCAGTGTCCGGGACAGCCATGGCTACACCTTC.